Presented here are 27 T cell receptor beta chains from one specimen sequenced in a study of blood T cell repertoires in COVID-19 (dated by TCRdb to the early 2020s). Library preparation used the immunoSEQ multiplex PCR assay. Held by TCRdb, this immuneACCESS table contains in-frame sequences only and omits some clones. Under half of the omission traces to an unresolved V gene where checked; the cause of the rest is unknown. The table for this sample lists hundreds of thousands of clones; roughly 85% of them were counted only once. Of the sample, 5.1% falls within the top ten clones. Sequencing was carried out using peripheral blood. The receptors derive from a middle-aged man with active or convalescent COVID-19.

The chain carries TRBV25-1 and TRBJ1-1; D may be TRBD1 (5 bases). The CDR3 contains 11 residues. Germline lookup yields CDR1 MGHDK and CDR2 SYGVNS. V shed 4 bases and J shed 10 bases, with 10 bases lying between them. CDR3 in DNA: TGTGCCAGCAGTGGGGGAAGGGGAGCTTTCTTT. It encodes CASSGGRGAFF.

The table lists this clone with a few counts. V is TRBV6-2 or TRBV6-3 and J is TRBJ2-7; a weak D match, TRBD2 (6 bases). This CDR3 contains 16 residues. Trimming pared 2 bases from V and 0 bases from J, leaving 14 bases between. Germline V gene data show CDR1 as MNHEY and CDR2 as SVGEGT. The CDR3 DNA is TGTGCCAGCAGTTACACCCAGCGGGTGGTCTCCTACGAGCAGTACTTC. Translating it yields CASSYTQRVVSYEQYF.

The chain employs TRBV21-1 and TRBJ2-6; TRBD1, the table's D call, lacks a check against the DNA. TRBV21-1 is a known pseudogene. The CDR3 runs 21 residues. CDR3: CASSTNLPPRVGAGEANVLTF. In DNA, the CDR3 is TGTGCCAGCAGCACGAATTTACCTCCCCGGGTGGGGGCAGGTGAAGCCAACGTCCTGACTTTC.

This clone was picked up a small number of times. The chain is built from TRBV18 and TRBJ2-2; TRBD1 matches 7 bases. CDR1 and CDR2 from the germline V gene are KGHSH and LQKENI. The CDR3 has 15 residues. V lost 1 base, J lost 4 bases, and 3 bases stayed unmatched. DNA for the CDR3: TGTGCCAGCTCACCACAGAGGGGGCTCACCGGGGAGCTGTTTTTT. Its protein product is CASSPQRGLTGELFF. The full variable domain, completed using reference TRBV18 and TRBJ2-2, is NAGVMQNPRHLVRRRGQEARLRCSPMKGHSHVYWYRQLPEEGLKFMVYLQKENIIDESGMPKERFSAEFPKEGPSILRIQQVVRGDSAAYFCASSPQRGLTGELFFGEGSRLTVL.

The DNA for the CDR3 is TGTGCCTGGAAAGACTCCCAGGGCTCTCGCAATCAGCCCCAGCATTTT. Its protein product is CAWKDSQGSRNQPQHF. This chain connects TRBV30 to TRBJ1-5, with a weak D call TRBD1 (5 bases). Germline V lookup: CDR1 GTSNPN, CDR2 SVGIG (reference sequence). V lost 4 bases, J lost 2 bases, and 18 bases lay in between. The CDR3 has 16 amino acids. The full variable domain, rest sourced from reference TRBV30 and TRBJ1-5, is SQTIHQWPATLVQPVGSPLSLECTVEGTSNPNLYWYRQAAGRGLQLLFYSVGIGQISSEVPQNLSASRPQDRQFILSSKKLLLSDSGFYLCAWKDSQGSRNQPQHFGDGTRLSIL.

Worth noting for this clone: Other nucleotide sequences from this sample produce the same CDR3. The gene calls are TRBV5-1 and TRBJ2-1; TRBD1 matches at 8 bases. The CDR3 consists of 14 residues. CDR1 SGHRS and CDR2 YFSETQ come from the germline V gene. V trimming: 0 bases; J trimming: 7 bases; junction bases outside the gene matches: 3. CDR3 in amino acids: CASSLAGQVNEQFF. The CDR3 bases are TGCGCCAGCAGCTTGGCGGGACAGGTGAATGAGCAGTTCTTC. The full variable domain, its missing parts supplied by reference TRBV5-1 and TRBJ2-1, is KAGVTQTPRYLIKTRGQQVTLSCSPISGHRSVSWYQQTPGQGLQFLFEYFSETQRNKGNFPGRFSGRQFSNSRSEMNVSTLELGDSALYLCASSLAGQVNEQFFGPGTRLTVL.

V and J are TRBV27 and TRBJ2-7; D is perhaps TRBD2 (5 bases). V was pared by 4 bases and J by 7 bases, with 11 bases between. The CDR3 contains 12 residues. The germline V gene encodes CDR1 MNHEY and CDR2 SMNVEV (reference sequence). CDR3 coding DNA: TGTGCCAGCAGTTCCCCCCCGGGGGAGCAGTACTTC. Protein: CASSSPPGEQYF.

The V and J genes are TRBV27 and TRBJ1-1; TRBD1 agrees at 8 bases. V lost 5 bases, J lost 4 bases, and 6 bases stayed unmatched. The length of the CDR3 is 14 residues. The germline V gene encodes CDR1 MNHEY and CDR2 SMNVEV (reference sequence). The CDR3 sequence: CASSINTGGTEAFF. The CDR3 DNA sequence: TGTGCCAGCAGTATAAATACAGGGGGCACTGAAGCTTTCTTT.

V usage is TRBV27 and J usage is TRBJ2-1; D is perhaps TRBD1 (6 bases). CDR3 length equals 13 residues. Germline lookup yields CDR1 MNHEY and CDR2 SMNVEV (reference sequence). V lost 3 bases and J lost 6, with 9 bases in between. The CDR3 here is CASSLLGANEQFF. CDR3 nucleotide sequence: TGTGCCAGCAGTTTGCTGGGGGCCAATGAGCAGTTCTTC.

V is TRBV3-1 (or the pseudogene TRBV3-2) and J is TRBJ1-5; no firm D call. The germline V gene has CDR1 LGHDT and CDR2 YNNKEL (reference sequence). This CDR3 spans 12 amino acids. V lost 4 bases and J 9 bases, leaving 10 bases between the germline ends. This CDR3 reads CASSRGEGPQHF. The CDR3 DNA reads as TGTGCCAGCAGCCGGGGAGAGGGGCCCCAGCATTTT.

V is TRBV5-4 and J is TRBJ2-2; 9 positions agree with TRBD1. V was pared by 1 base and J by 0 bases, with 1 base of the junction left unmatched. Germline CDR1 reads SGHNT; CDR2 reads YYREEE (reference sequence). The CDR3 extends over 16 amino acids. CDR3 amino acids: CASSLRTGANTGELFF. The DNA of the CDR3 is TGTGCCAGCAGCTTGAGGACAGGGGCGAACACCGGGGAGCTGTTTTTT.

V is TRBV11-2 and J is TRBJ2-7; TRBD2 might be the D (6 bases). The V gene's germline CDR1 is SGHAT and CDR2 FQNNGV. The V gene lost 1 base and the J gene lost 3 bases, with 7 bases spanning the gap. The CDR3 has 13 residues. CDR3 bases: TGTGCCAGCAGCTTAGGGACTAACTACGAGCAGTACTTC. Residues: CASSLGTNYEQYF.

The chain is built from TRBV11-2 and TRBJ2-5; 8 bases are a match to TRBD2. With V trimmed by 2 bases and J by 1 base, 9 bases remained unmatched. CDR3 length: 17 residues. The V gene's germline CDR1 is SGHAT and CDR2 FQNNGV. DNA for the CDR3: TGTGCCAGCAGCTTACAGTTAGCGGGAACGGGCCAAGAGACCCAGTACTTC. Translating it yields CASSLQLAGTGQETQYF.

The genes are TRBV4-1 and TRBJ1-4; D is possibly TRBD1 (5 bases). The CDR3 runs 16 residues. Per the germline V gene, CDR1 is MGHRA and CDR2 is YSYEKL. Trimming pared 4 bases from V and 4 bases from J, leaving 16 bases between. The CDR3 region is CASSPKGMPVNEKLFF. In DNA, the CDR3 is TGCGCCAGCAGCCCCAAGGGGATGCCAGTTAATGAAAAACTGTTTTTT.

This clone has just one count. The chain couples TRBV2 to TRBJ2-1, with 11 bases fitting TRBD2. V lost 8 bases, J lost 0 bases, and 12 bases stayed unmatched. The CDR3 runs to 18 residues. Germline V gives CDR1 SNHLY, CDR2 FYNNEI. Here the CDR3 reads CASVALAGAGSSYNEQFF. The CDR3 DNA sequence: TGTGCCAGCGTGGCACTAGCGGGAGCGGGGAGCTCCTACAATGAGCAGTTCTTC.

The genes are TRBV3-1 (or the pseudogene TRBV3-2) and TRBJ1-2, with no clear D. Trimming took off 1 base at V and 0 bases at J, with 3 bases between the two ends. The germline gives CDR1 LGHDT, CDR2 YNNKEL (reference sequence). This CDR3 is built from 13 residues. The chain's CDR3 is CASSQASNYGYTF. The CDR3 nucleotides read TGTGCCAGCAGCCAAGCATCTAACTATGGCTACACCTTC.

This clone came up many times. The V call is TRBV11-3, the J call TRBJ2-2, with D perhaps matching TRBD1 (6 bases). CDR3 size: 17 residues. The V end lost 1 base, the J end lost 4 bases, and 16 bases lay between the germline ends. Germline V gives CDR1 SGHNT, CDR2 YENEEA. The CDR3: CASSLGRGKGGTGELFF. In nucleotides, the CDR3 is TGTGCCAGCAGCTTAGGAAGGGGGAAGGGCGGCACCGGGGAGCTGTTTTTT.

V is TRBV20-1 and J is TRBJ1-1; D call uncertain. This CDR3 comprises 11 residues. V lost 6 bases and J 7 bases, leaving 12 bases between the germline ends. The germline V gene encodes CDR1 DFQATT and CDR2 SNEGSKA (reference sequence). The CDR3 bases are TGCAGTGCCCCTAGGCGGGGTGAAGCTTTCTTT. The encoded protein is CSAPRRGEAFF.

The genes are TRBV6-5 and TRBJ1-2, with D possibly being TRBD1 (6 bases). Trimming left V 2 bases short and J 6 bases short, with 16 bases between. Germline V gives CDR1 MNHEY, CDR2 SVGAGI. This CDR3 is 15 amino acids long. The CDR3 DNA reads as TGTGCCAGCAGTTACGTCCCCCCGGGGGGCGATGGCTACACCTTC. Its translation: CASSYVPPGGDGYTF.

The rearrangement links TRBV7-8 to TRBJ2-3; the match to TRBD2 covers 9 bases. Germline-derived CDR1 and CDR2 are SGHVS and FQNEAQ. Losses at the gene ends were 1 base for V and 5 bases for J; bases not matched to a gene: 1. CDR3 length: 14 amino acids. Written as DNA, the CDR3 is TGTGCCAGCAGCTTAGAAGCGGGAGGAGATACGCAGTATTTT. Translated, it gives CASSLEAGGDTQYF. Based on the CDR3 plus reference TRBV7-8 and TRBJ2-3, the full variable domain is GAGVSQSPRYKVAKRGQDVALRCDPISGHVSLFWYQQALGQGPEFLTYFQNEAQLDKSGLPSDRFFAERPEGSVSTLKIQRTQQEDSAVYLCASSLEAGGDTQYFGPGTRLTVL.

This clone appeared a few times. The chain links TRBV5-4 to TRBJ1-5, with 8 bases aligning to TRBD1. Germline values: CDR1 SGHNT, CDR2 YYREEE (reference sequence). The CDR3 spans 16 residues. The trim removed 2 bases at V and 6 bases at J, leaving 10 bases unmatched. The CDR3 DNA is TGTGCCAGCAGCTTATCTTCAGCGACAGGGGTTCAGCCCCAGCATTTT. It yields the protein CASSLSSATGVQPQHF. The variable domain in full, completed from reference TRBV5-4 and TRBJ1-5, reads ETGVTQSPTHLIKTRGQQVTLRCSSQSGHNTVSWYQQALGQGPQFIFQYYREEENGRGNFPPRFSGLQFPNYSSELNVNALELDDSALYLCASSLSSATGVQPQHFGDGTRLSIL.

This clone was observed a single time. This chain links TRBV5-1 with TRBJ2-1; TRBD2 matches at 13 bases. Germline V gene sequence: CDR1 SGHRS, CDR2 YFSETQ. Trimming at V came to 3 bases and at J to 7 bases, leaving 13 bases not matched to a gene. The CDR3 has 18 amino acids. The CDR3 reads CASSSLAGGPSIPNEQFF. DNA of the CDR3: TGCGCCAGCAGCTCACTAGCGGGAGGGCCCTCGATACCAAATGAGCAGTTCTTC.

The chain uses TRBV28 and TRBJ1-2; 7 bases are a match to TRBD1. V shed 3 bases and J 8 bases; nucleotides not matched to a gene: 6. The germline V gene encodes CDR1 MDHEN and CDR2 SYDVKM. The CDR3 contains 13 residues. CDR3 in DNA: TGTGCCAGCAGTTTCCCCGGGACAGCAGGCTACACCTTC. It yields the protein CASSFPGTAGYTF.

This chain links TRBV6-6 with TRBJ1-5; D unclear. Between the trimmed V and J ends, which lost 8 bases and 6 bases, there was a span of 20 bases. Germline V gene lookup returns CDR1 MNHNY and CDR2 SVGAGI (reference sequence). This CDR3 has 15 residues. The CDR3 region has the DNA TGTGCCAGCCTCGGAGCCGACGAAGCTGGTCAGCCCCAGCATTTT. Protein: CASLGADEAGQPQHF.

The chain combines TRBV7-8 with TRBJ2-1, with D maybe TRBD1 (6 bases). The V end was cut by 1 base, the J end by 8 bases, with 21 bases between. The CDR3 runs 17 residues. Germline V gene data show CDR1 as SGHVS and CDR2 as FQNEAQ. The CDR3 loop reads CASSLVGAARGVDEQFF. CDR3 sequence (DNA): TGTGCCAGCAGCTTAGTGGGGGCCGCCCGAGGGGTCGATGAGCAGTTCTTC.

In nucleotides, the CDR3 is TGTGCCAGCGGAATCGTCCCTAGGGAGCAGTACTTC. This codes for CASGIVPREQYF. The genes are TRBV2 and TRBJ2-7, with unresolved D. The CDR3 loop spans 12 amino acids. Germline values: CDR1 SNHLY, CDR2 FYNNEI. Deletions cut 8 bases from V and 7 bases from J, with 15 bases between.

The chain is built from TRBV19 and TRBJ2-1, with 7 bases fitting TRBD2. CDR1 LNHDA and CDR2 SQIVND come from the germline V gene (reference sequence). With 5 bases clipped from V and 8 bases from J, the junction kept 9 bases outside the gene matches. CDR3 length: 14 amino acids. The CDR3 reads CASSAPGLGDEQFF. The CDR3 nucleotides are TGTGCCAGTAGTGCGCCAGGACTAGGGGATGAGCAGTTCTTC.